Here is one T cell receptor (beta chain) with its context. This specimen belongs to a study of cytomegalovirus exposure and HLA in healthy donors. With 60 Vbeta and 13 Jbeta primers, the PCR was carried out. TCRdb's table, derived via immunoSEQ multiplex PCR, lists solely in-frame clones and lacks some. The data show some 110,000 clones, over 60% seen once. Germline lookup yields CDR1 LNHDA and CDR2 SQIVND (reference sequence). Trimming left V 4 bases short and J 0 bases short, with 11 bases between. The CDR3 is 15 residues long. The J gene is TRBJ2-3, the V gene TRBV19; possible D gene TRBD1, 5 bases. This receptor was taken from a man over 45 in good health and CMV-seronegative. The sequencing input was PBMCs. The CDR3 loop is CASSTRGTSTDTQYF. The CDR3 bases are TGTGCCAGTAGTACTAGGGGTACTAGCACAGATACGCAGTATTTT.